The TCR beta chain described here comes from a study of blood T cell repertoires in COVID-19. Study-level information: T cells, B-cell-depleted T cells, or PBMCs provided the cDNA or gDNA that served as material.

Which cohort a participant joined came from the clinical history participants gave. Here immunoSEQ multiplex PCR was the method, and the copy in TCRdb shows in-frame clones only, minus some. This sample has 200,000 to 250,000 clones, with roughly 90% found just once. V was shortened by 0 bases and J by 1 base, with 8 bases between the two germline ends. CDR3 length equals 15 residues. Germline V gene lookup returns CDR1 SGHRS and CDR2 YFSETQ. The specimen was PBMCs or T cells enriched from blood (not recorded which). This TCR was recovered from a man between 18 and 29 years old with acute COVID-19. The J gene is TRBJ1-5, the V gene TRBV5-1, with TRBD1 as a possible D gene (5 bases). The CDR3 bases are TGCGCCAGCAGCTTGGAAGGGGTAAGCAATCAGCCCCAGCATTTT. Translating gives CASSLEGVSNQPQHF.